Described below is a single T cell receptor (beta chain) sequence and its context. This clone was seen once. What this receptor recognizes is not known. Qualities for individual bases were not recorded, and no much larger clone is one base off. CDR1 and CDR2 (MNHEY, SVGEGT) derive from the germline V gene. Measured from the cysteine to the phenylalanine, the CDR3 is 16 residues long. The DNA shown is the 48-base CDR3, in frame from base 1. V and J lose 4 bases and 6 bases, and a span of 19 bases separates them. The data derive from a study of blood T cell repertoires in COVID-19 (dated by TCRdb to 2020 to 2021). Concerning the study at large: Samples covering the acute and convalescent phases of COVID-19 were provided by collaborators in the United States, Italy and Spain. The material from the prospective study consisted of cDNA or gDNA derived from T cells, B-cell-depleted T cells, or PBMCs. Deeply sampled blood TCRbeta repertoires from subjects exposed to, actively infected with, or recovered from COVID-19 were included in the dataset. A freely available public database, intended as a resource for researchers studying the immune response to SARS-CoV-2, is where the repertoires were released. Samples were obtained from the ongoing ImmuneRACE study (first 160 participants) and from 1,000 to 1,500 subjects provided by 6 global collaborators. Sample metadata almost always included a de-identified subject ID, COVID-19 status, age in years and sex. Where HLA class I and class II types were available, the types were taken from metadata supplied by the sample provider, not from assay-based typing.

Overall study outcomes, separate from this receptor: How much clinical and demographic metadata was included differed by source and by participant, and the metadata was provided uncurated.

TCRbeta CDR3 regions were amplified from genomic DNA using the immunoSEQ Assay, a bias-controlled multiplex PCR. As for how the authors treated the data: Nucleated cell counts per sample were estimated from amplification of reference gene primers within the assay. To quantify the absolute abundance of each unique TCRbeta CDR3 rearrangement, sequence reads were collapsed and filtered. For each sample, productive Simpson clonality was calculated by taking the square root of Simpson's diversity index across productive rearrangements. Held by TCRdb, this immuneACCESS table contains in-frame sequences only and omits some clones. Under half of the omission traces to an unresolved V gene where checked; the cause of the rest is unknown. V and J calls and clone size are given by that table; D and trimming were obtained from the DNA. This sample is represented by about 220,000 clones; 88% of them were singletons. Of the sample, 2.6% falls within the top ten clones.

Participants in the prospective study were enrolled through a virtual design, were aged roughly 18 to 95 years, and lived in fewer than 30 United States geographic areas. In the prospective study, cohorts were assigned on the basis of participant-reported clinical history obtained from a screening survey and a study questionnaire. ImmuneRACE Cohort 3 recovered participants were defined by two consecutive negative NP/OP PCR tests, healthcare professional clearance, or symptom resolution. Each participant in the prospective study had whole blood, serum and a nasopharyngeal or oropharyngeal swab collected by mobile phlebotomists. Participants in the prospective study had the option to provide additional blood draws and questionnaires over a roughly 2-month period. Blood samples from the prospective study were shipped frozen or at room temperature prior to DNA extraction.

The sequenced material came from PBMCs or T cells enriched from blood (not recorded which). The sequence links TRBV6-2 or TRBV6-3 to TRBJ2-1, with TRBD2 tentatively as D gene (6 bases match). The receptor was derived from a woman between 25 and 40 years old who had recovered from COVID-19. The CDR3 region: CASSSRDWADFNEQFF. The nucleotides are TGTGCCAGCAGTTCCCGGGACTGGGCGGACTTCAATGAGCAGTTCTTC.